This TCR beta chain was found in a study of cytomegalovirus exposure and HLA in healthy donors. Of note for this clone: Antigen specificity is unknown.

The V gene's germline CDR1 is LNHDA and CDR2 SQIVND (reference sequence). The CDR3 extends over 16 amino acids. With 3 bases clipped from V and 1 base from J, the junction kept 5 bases outside the gene matches. Study-wide points: Sequencing likely generated an artifact that appeared as a cluster of highly shared sequence variants. Most sequenced TCRs were rare (though some public TCRs occurred in many donors).

The PCR had 60 Vbeta and 13 Jbeta primers. Assay: immunoSEQ multiplex PCR; the TCRdb copy retains only in-frame clones and omits some. The sample yields about 160,000 clones, nearly 80% seen once. V gene TRBV19 combines with J gene TRBJ2-3; 9 bases are shared with TRBD2. The source is a woman between 45 and 65 years old in good health and CMV-seropositive. The sample was PBMCs. The CDR3 loop is CASSIKTSGRTDTQYF. DNA of the CDR3: TGTGCCAGTAGTATCAAGACTAGCGGCCGCACAGATACGCAGTATTTT.